What follows are 22 T cell receptor beta chains derived from one specimen sequenced in a study of cytomegalovirus exposure and HLA in healthy donors. This PCR relied on a set of 60 Vbeta primers and 13 Jbeta primers. Libraries were prepared by immunoSEQ multiplex PCR; TCRdb keeps only in-frame clonotypes and omits some of them. The profile covers around 150,000 clones, with around 75% appearing a single time and roughly 3% taken by the ten largest. The source material was PBMCs. The receptor source for this set is a man aged 35-49 years in good health and CMV-seronegative.

The chain couples TRBV5-1 to TRBJ1-2; unclear D gene. Germline CDR1 reads SGHRS; CDR2 reads YFSETQ. The V gene lost 5 bases and the J gene lost 6 bases, with 23 bases spanning the gap. This CDR3 spans 16 amino acids. The CDR3, as DNA: TGCGCCAGCAGACCAGACCCCGCCTGGGCGCGAAATGGCTACACCTTC. Its protein product is CASRPDPAWARNGYTF.

CDR3 DNA sequence: TGTGCCAGCAGCTTCGACAGGCTGGGATCCTACGAGCAGTACTTC. Encoded protein: CASSFDRLGSYEQYF. This sequence joins TRBV7-9 and TRBJ2-7, with D possibly matching TRBD1 (6 bases). CDR1 and CDR2 from the germline V gene are SEHNR and FQNEAQ (reference sequence). V was cut by 3 bases and J by 1 base, with 13 bases left in between. The CDR3 sequence is 15 residues long.

This sequence joins TRBV28 and TRBJ1-5, with D perhaps TRBD1 (5 bases). Germline CDR1 MDHEN, CDR2 SYDVKM. Trimming took 6 bases from V and 6 from J, leaving 15 bases between them. This CDR3 comprises 14 residues. This CDR3 reads CASSHTQQGQPQHF. The CDR3 nucleotides read TGTGCCAGCAGCCACACGCAGCAGGGTCAGCCCCAGCATTTT.

This clone appeared once. This sequence joins TRBV28 and TRBJ2-7; 8 positions agree with TRBD2. V shed 6 bases, J shed 5 bases, and the junction held 12 bases outside the gene matches. Germline V gene lookup returns CDR1 MDHEN and CDR2 SYDVKM. The CDR3 contains 15 residues. The chain's CDR3 is CASSHQHSGSDEQYF. The CDR3, as DNA: TGTGCCAGCAGCCACCAGCACAGCGGGAGCGACGAGCAGTACTTC.

This chain links TRBV6-5 with TRBJ2-1; 9 bases align to TRBD1. V was clipped by 0 bases and J by 4 bases; unmatched bases: 1. The CDR3 is 15 residues long. The germline gives CDR1 MNHEY, CDR2 SVGAGI. This CDR3 is CASSYSGQGYNEQFF. CDR3 bases: TGTGCCAGCAGTTACTCTGGACAGGGGTACAATGAGCAGTTCTTC.

The chain couples TRBV6-1 to TRBJ2-3; D may be TRBD2 (5 bases). The CDR3 runs to 14 residues. Germline V gene data show CDR1 as MNHNS and CDR2 as SASEGT. V lost 1 base to trimming and J lost 6 bases, with 11 bases between them. In DNA, the CDR3 is TGTGCCAGCAGTGAAGTGGCAGGACTGGATACGCAGTATTTT. Translation: CASSEVAGLDTQYF.

The chain recombines TRBV5-1 with TRBJ1-1, with unresolved D. V was trimmed by 0 bases and J by 1 base, leaving 7 bases between them. Germline V CDR1 and CDR2: SGHRS, YFSETQ. There are 14 residues in the CDR3. The CDR3 is CASSLDRQNTEAFF. The DNA for the CDR3 is TGCGCCAGCAGCTTGGACAGACAGAACACTGAAGCTTTCTTT.

CDR3 in DNA: TGTGCCAGCAGCGGGGGGGTACCTAATCAGCCCCAGCATTTT. This codes for CASSGGVPNQPQHF. This chain links TRBV9 with TRBJ1-5; D possibly corresponds to TRBD1 (5 bases). Looked up from germline, CDR1 is SGDLS and CDR2 is YYNGEE. With 3 bases removed from V and 4 bases from J, the gap between germline ends came to 11 bases. This CDR3 is 14 amino acids long.

The genes are TRBV6-5 and TRBJ2-2; no definite D call. Germline CDR1 reads MNHEY; CDR2 reads SVGAGI. This CDR3 comprises 13 residues. Trimming pared 4 bases from V and 1 base from J, leaving 4 bases between. CDR3 residues: CASSSMNTGELFF. As DNA, the CDR3 is TGTGCCAGCAGTTCCATGAACACCGGGGAGCTGTTTTTT.

This chain connects TRBV30 to TRBJ2-7; D remains ambiguous. CDR3 length equals 12 residues. Germline CDR1 GTSNPN, CDR2 SVGIG (reference sequence). The V and J ends lost 0 bases and 4 bases respectively, with 7 bases between them. CDR3 residues: CAWSVSRYEQYF. The DNA of the CDR3 is TGTGCCTGGAGTGTATCGCGTTACGAGCAGTACTTC.

The chain joins TRBV11-2 to TRBJ2-7, with 9 bases aligning to TRBD2. CDR1 SGHAT and CDR2 FQNNGV come from the germline V gene. Trimming removed 1 base from V and 4 bases from J; junction bases left unmatched: 5. The CDR3 has 15 residues. CDR3 DNA sequence: TGTGCCAGCAGCTTAGTTAGCGGGGGCCATTACGAGCAGTACTTC. Its protein is CASSLVSGGHYEQYF.

V gene TRBV2 combines with J gene TRBJ1-6, with unresolved D. V lost 3 bases to trimming and J lost 4 bases, with 4 bases between them. The CDR3 is made up of 13 amino acids. Germline assignment: CDR1 SNHLY and CDR2 FYNNEI. The CDR3 DNA reads TGTGCCAGCAGTGAGTCTTATAATTCACCCCTCCACTTT. Translation gives CASSESYNSPLHF. The variable domain in full, completed from reference TRBV2 and TRBJ1-6, reads EPEVTQTPSHQVTQMGQEVILRCVPISNHLYFYWYRQILGQKVEFLVSFYNNEISEKSEIFDDQFSVERPDGSNFTLKIRSTKLEDSAMYFCASSESYNSPLHFGNGTRLTVT.

The J gene is TRBJ2-7, the V gene TRBV6-5; TRBD1 matches 8 bases. Germline CDR1 is MNHEY and CDR2 is SVGAGI. This CDR3 has 15 residues. With 0 bases clipped from V and 10 bases from J, the junction kept 11 bases outside the gene matches. CDR3 nucleotide sequence: TGTGCCAGCAGTTACTCGGAGACGGGACAGGAGAGACAGTACTTC. Protein: CASSYSETGQERQYF.

This clone came up once. This CDR3 is CASSSQTGVSYEQYF. The CDR3 nucleotides are TGCGCCAGCAGCTCACAGACAGGAGTGTCCTACGAGCAGTACTTC. The rearrangement uses TRBV5-1 and TRBJ2-7; D is perhaps TRBD1 (6 bases). Germline CDR1 and CDR2: SGHRS and YFSETQ. The CDR3 is made up of 15 amino acids. Trimming removed 3 bases from V and 1 base from J, with 14 bases in between.

The CDR3 sequence is CASSRLAGANYEQYF. CDR3 bases: TGTGCCAGCAGCCGACTAGCGGGGGCAAACTACGAGCAGTACTTC. The genes are TRBV7-3 and TRBJ2-7; TRBD2 aligns across 12 bases. The CDR3 spans 15 residues. V gave up 5 bases and J gave up 3 bases; unmatched junction bases: 5. Germline CDR1 is SGHTA and CDR2 is FQGTGA.

This clone has more than one count but fewer than ten. The V gene is TRBV6-1, the J gene TRBJ1-2; D not resolved. Germline V CDR1 and CDR2: MNHNS, SASEGT. Trimming stripped 7 bases from V and 0 bases from J, with 9 bases between. The CDR3 covers 13 residues. The CDR3 protein is CASTPGTNYGYTF. In DNA form, the CDR3 reads TGTGCCAGCACGCCCGGTACTAACTATGGCTACACCTTC.

The chain combines TRBV6-1 with TRBJ2-5, with D hard to call. Trimming cost V 6 bases and J 5 bases, with 4 bases left between them. Germline V gives CDR1 MNHNS, CDR2 SASEGT. The CDR3 covers 10 residues. The CDR3 here is CASRSETQYF. As DNA, the CDR3 is TGTGCCAGCAGGAGTGAGACCCAGTACTTC.

The chain employs TRBV4-1 and TRBJ1-5; D is unresolved. V dropped 4 bases and J dropped 0 bases, with 10 bases sitting between them. Germline CDR1 is MGHRA and CDR2 is YSYEKL. This CDR3 has 15 amino acids. CDR3 loop: CASSLAVLSNQPQHF. In nucleotides, the CDR3 is TGCGCCAGCAGCCTGGCGGTCCTTAGCAATCAGCCCCAGCATTTT.

The chain couples TRBV11-3 to TRBJ2-3, with D perhaps TRBD1 (5 bases). Germline V gene sequence: CDR1 SGHNT, CDR2 YENEEA. The CDR3 spans 14 residues. The germline V and J ends were trimmed by 6 bases and 2 bases, with 12 bases remaining between them. CDR3 region: CASRPGFDTDTQYF. CDR3 DNA sequence: TGTGCCAGCAGGCCAGGGTTTGACACAGATACGCAGTATTTT.

J is TRBJ1-3 and V is TRBV10-3, with TRBD1 identical over 9 bases. The CDR3 contains 22 residues. Looked up from germline, CDR1 is ENHRY and CDR2 is SYGVKD. Unmatched junction bases numbered 25, after V lost 7 bases and J lost 0 bases. The CDR3 sequence is CAITPSLGTGGSKVNSGNTIYF. The CDR3 DNA reads as TGTGCCATCACCCCTTCACTGGGAACAGGGGGCTCCAAAGTCAACTCTGGAAACACCATATATTTT.

The rearrangement links TRBV30 to TRBJ1-1; 7 bases are shared with TRBD1. V trimming: 4 bases; J trimming: 5 bases; junction bases outside the gene matches: 10. The germline CDR1 and CDR2 sequences are GTSNPN and SVGIG (reference sequence). The CDR3 extends over 14 amino acids. CDR3 coding DNA: TGTGCCTGGAATGCCGACAGGGTGAGAACTGAAGCTTTCTTT. As protein: CAWNADRVRTEAFF. The whole variable domain, filled in from reference TRBV30 and TRBJ1-1, reads SQTIHQWPATLVQPVGSPLSLECTVEGTSNPNLYWYRQAAGRGLQLLFYSVGIGQISSEVPQNLSASRPQDRQFILSSKKLLLSDSGFYLCAWNADRVRTEAFFGQGTRLTVV.

The chain uses TRBV21-1 and TRBJ2-7; the table's D call, TRBD2, has no DNA check behind it. TRBV21-1 is an annotated pseudogene. The CDR3 loop spans 15 amino acids. CDR3 region: CASGRDPLLTYEQYF. In nucleotides, the CDR3 is TGTGCCAGTGGCCGGGATCCCCTCCTGACATACGAGCAGTACTTC.